This passage covers 27 T cell receptor beta chains from one sample sequenced in a study of blood T cell repertoires in COVID-19. The method was immunoSEQ multiplex PCR; TCRdb's version includes in-frame clones alone and lacks a portion of them. Counted here are roughly 200,000 clones, around 80% occurring once; the ten biggest clones make up around a sixth. Sequenced input: peripheral blood. The receptors stem from a woman of 80 years or more with active or convalescent COVID-19.

The chain couples TRBV7-9 to TRBJ2-3, with TRBD2 matching over 8 bases. The germline gives CDR1 SEHNR, CDR2 FQNEAQ (reference sequence). The CDR3 is made up of 15 amino acids. Trimming removed 2 bases from V and 1 base from J; junction bases left unmatched: 2. The CDR3 nucleotides are TGTGCCAGCAGCTTACGGGAGGGAGGCACAGATACGCAGTATTTT. It is translated as CASSLREGGTDTQYF.

J is TRBJ1-1 and V is TRBV11-3; 7 nucleotides align to TRBD1. The J segment lost 2 bases and the V segment lost 3 bases, leaving 3 bases of the junction unmatched. From germline, CDR1 is SGHNT and CDR2 YENEEA. This CDR3 region has 14 residues. Here the CDR3 DNA reads TGTGCCAGCAGCTTGGGACAGTTAAACACTGAAGCTTTCTTT. Its protein product is CASSLGQLNTEAFF. Combining the CDR3 with reference TRBV11-3 and TRBJ1-1 gives the whole variable domain EAGVVQSPRYKIIEKKQPVAFWCNPISGHNTLYWYLQNLGQGPELLIRYENEEAVDDSQLPKDRFSAERLKGVDSTLKIQPAELGDSAVYLCASSLGQLNTEAFFGQGTRLTVV.

The chain couples TRBV3-1 (or the pseudogene TRBV3-2) to TRBJ2-3; 7 nucleotides align to TRBD1. There are 13 residues in the CDR3. Germline V gene lookup returns CDR1 LGHDT and CDR2 YNNKEL (reference sequence). V lost 4 bases and J lost 9; bases outside the gene matches: 7. The chain's CDR3 is CASSPTGLVTQYF. In nucleotides, the CDR3 is TGTGCCAGCAGCCCGACAGGGTTAGTGACGCAGTATTTT.

The rearrangement joins TRBV14 to TRBJ2-7, with 12 bases lining up with TRBD2. CDR3 size: 15 residues. Losses at the gene ends were 2 bases for V and 6 bases for J; bases not matched to a gene: 5. CDR1 SGHDN and CDR2 FVKESK come from the germline V gene. CDR3 residues: CASSQLAGGFREQYF. The CDR3 DNA reads as TGTGCCAGCAGCCAACTAGCGGGGGGGTTCCGCGAGCAGTACTTC.

This clone appeared once. The chain joins TRBV6-1 to TRBJ1-2, with a tentative D call TRBD1 (5 bases). V lost 0 bases to trimming and J lost 4 bases, with 18 bases between them. The CDR3 extends over 17 amino acids. Germline lookup yields CDR1 MNHNS and CDR2 SASEGT. The CDR3 DNA reads TGTGCCAGCAGTGAAGCGCGTGTGGGCAGGGTGCGCTATGGCTACACCTTC. This translates into CASSEARVGRVRYGYTF.

Comment on this clone: At one end the junction does not follow the germline gene, possibly because of a read error. V is TRBV7-7 and J is TRBJ2-3; 12 nucleotides line up with TRBD2. CDR1 is SSHAT and CDR2 is FNYEAQ in the germline V gene (reference sequence). The CDR3 covers 17 residues. CDR3 coding DNA: TGTGCTAGCAGCTTAGGTGCTAGCGGGGGGGCAGGGGATACGCAGTATTTT. It codes for CASSLGASGGAGDTQYF.

This chain connects TRBV7-3 to TRBJ2-2; 8 positions match TRBD1. The V gene end was trimmed by 5 bases and the J gene end by 2 bases; junction bases not matched to a gene: 7. This CDR3 comprises 16 residues. CDR1 is SGHTA and CDR2 is FQGTGA in the germline V gene. The CDR3: CASSLPTGANTGELFF. CDR3 sequence (DNA): TGTGCCAGCAGCCTACCGACAGGGGCCAACACCGGGGAGCTGTTTTTT.

This clone was detected once. The CDR3 here is CASSRGQIFNQPQHF. Here the CDR3 DNA reads TGTGCCAGCAGCAGGGGACAGATTTTCAATCAGCCCCAGCATTTT. The chain has TRBV5-6 and TRBJ1-5, with TRBD1 identical over 7 bases. The CDR3 is 15 amino acids. Germline CDR1 is SGHDT and CDR2 is YYEEEE. With V trimmed by 4 bases and J by 3 bases, 7 bases remained unmatched.

V usage is TRBV5-1 and J usage is TRBJ2-2; 11 nucleotides agree with TRBD1. Germline V lookup: CDR1 SGHRS, CDR2 YFSETQ. The ends lost 4 bases at V and 7 bases at J; junction bases unmatched: 3. The CDR3 totals 14 residues. CDR3 sequence reads: CASSLGTGGGELFF. The CDR3 coding sequence is TGCGCCAGCAGCCTCGGGACAGGGGGCGGGGAGCTGTTTTTT. Based on the CDR3 plus reference TRBV5-1 and TRBJ2-2, the full variable domain is KAGVTQTPRYLIKTRGQQVTLSCSPISGHRSVSWYQQTPGQGLQFLFEYFSETQRNKGNFPGRFSGRQFSNSRSEMNVSTLELGDSALYLCASSLGTGGGELFFGEGSRLTVL.

This chain joins TRBV29-1 and TRBJ1-3, with 7 bases lining up with TRBD1. Trimming cost V 6 bases and J 4 bases; bases outside gene matches: 9. The CDR3 consists of 14 residues. Germline V CDR1 and CDR2: SQVTM, ANQGSEA. This CDR3 reads CSVALTGAGNTIYF. The DNA for the CDR3 is TGCAGCGTCGCTTTAACAGGGGCAGGAAACACCATATATTTT.

This sequence joins TRBV9 and TRBJ2-7, with D perhaps TRBD2 (6 bases). Deletions cut 3 bases from V and 2 bases from J, with 9 bases between. The CDR3 covers 13 residues. CDR1 and CDR2 (germline): SGDLS, YYNGEE. The CDR3 DNA reads TGTGCCAGCAGCGGAGGAGGGGCCTACGAGCAGTACTTC. Translating it yields CASSGGGAYEQYF.

This chain links TRBV19 with TRBJ2-2, with a possible D match to TRBD1 (6 bases). Trimming pared 3 bases from V and 6 bases from J, leaving 14 bases between. The germline gives CDR1 LNHDA, CDR2 SQIVND (reference sequence). The CDR3 loop spans 15 amino acids. The CDR3 spells CASSIFGQGPGELFF. The DNA for the CDR3 is TGTGCCAGTAGTATCTTCGGGCAGGGGCCCGGGGAGCTGTTTTTT.

The chain links TRBV3-1 (or the pseudogene TRBV3-2) to TRBJ1-3; possible D gene TRBD1, 5 bases. Germline CDR1 is LGHDT and CDR2 is YNNKEL (reference sequence). V lost 3 bases to trimming and J lost 3 bases, with 15 bases between them. The CDR3 has 16 amino acids. CDR3 protein: CASSQLGVLGGNTIYF. CDR3 DNA sequence: TGTGCCAGCAGCCAGTTAGGGGTTTTAGGTGGAAACACCATATATTTT.

The chain joins TRBV4-1 to TRBJ1-2, with 10 positions matching TRBD1. Germline V gene sequence: CDR1 MGHRA, CDR2 YSYEKL. V shed 3 bases, J shed 3 bases, and the junction held 4 bases outside the gene matches. This CDR3 is built from 15 residues. The CDR3 loop is CASSHPTGGDYGYTF. The DNA of the CDR3 is TGCGCCAGCAGCCACCCGACAGGGGGCGACTATGGCTACACCTTC.

This chain uses TRBV12-3 or TRBV12-4 with TRBJ2-7; D is perhaps TRBD2 (5 bases). Trimming shortened V by 10 bases and J by 2 bases, and 15 bases separated the two germline ends. The CDR3 extends over 13 amino acids. CDR3 protein: CATTGRGTYEQYF. As DNA, the CDR3 is TGTGCCACCACGGGAAGAGGGACCTACGAGCAGTACTTC.

This chain uses TRBV5-6 with TRBJ2-5; tentatively, D is TRBD2 (5 bases). CDR1 is SGHDT, CDR2 YYEEEE, per germline. Trimming pared 4 bases from V and 4 bases from J, leaving 14 bases between. The CDR3 loop spans 14 amino acids. The CDR3 DNA is TGTGCCAGCAGCGAGGACTCAATCGGAGAGACCCAGTACTTC. The encoded protein is CASSEDSIGETQYF.

This rearrangement joins TRBV5-4 to TRBJ1-3; tentatively, D is TRBD1 (6 bases). CDR3 length: 13 amino acids. Germline V gene lookup returns CDR1 SGHNT and CDR2 YYREEE (reference sequence). V was shortened by 5 bases and J by 4 bases, with 10 bases between the two germline ends. CDR3 bases: TGTGCCAGCAGAATCGGACAGGGAAACACCATATATTTT. Translated: CASRIGQGNTIYF.

DNA of the CDR3: TGTGCCATCAGTGATTGGCCACAGGGGAATTACGAGCAGTACTTC. The encoded protein is CAISDWPQGNYEQYF. The gene calls are TRBV10-3 and TRBJ2-7; 7 nucleotides agree with TRBD1. Germline CDR1 reads ENHRY; CDR2 reads SYGVKD. The length of the CDR3 is 15 residues. V shed 3 bases and J 4 bases; nucleotides not matched to a gene: 9.

This sequence joins TRBV7-6 and TRBJ2-7, with TRBD1 as a possible D gene (6 bases). V lost 0 bases and J lost 5, with 14 bases in between. CDR1 and CDR2 from the germline V gene are SGHVS and FNYEAQ. CDR3 size: 15 residues. Here the CDR3 reads CASSLAGTLADEQYF. The CDR3 DNA follows: TGTGCCAGCAGCTTAGCAGGGACACTGGCAGACGAGCAGTACTTC.

J is TRBJ1-4 and V is TRBV6-6; TRBD1 agrees at 7 bases. With 5 bases clipped from V and 0 bases from J, the junction kept 6 bases outside the gene matches. CDR3 length: 16 residues. Germline V gene data show CDR1 as MNHNY and CDR2 as SVGAGI (reference sequence). CDR3 sequence: CASSRTGPATNEKLFF. CDR3 in DNA: TGTGCCAGCAGTAGGACAGGCCCCGCAACTAATGAAAAACTGTTTTTT.

This clone was found once. This chain connects TRBV15 to TRBJ2-5; TRBD2 matches at 11 bases. V trimming: 4 bases; J trimming: 7 bases; junction bases outside the gene matches: 8. This CDR3 is built from 15 residues. CDR1 and CDR2 (germline): LNHNV, YYDKDF (reference sequence). CDR3 residues: CATSISGGAAVTQYF. The DNA of the CDR3 is TGTGCCACCAGCATTAGCGGGGGGGCCGCGGTGACCCAGTACTTC.

The chain has TRBV29-1 and TRBJ1-2; D remains unclear. Germline V CDR1 and CDR2: SQVTM, ANQGSEA. The CDR3 runs 11 residues. The V end was cut by 6 bases, the J end by 2 bases, with 7 bases between. The CDR3, as DNA: TGCAGCGTAATTGAGAACTATGGCTACACCTTC. This codes for CSVIENYGYTF. The entire variable domain, with the rest obtained from reference TRBV29-1 and TRBJ1-2, is as follows: SAVISQKPSRDICQRGTSLTIQCQVDSQVTMMFWYRQQPGQSLTLIATANQGSEATYESGFVIDKFPISRPNLTFSTLTVSNMSPEDSSIYLCSVIENYGYTFGSGTRLTVV.

V gene TRBV7-3 combines with J gene TRBJ1-1; 7 bases are a match to TRBD1. Germline loops: CDR1 SGHTA, CDR2 FQGTGA. J gave up 3 bases and V 5 bases, and 6 bases lay outside the gene matches. The CDR3 consists of 14 residues. CDR3 sequence reads: CASSPSTGHTEAFF. The CDR3 nucleotides read TGTGCCAGCAGCCCGTCGACAGGGCACACTGAAGCTTTCTTT.

This chain joins TRBV12-5 and TRBJ2-3; TRBD2 matches at 10 bases. J lost 0 bases, V lost 6 bases, and 9 bases had no gene match. This CDR3 has 17 residues. Germline CDR1 LGHNT, CDR2 FRNRAP. The chain's CDR3 is CASGDPGLAKSTDTQYF. The DNA of the CDR3 is TGTGCTAGTGGGGACCCGGGACTAGCGAAAAGCACAGATACGCAGTATTTT.

V and J are TRBV2 and TRBJ2-2; TRBD2 agrees at 12 bases. This CDR3 contains 17 residues. Trimming at V came to 6 bases and at J to 5 bases, leaving 10 bases not matched to a gene. CDR1 is SNHLY, CDR2 FYNNEI, per germline. The CDR3 region has the DNA TGTGCCAGCAGGAGGAGGACTAGCGGGGAGACGACCGGGGAGCTGTTTTTT. Translation gives CASRRRTSGETTGELFF.

The rearrangement uses TRBV5-4 and TRBJ2-7; 8 nucleotides line up with TRBD2. This CDR3 contains 16 residues. Germline CDR1 is SGHNT and CDR2 is YYREEE (reference sequence). V shed 4 bases and J 5 bases; nucleotides not matched to a gene: 14. The CDR3 loop reads CASSANAGGGIDEQYF. The DNA of the CDR3 is TGTGCCAGCAGCGCAAATGCGGGCGGGGGGATTGACGAGCAGTACTTC.

The gene calls are TRBV12-5 and TRBJ1-2; TRBD1 agrees at 7 bases. The V gene's germline CDR1 is LGHNT and CDR2 FRNRAP. CDR3 length equals 16 residues. V dropped 0 bases and J dropped 7; count of bases not matched to a gene: 11. CDR3 sequence (DNA): TGTGCTAGTGGTTTGGTACCCCCAGGGGGAGCGGGTGGCTACACCTTC. Its protein is CASGLVPPGGAGGYTF.